This T cell receptor beta chain was observed in a study of beta chain features in type 1 diabetes. Study-level background: Healthy donors, compared against patients, showed similar age, gender and cell yields.

Study findings and constraints: A pattern of fewer insertions and more deletions at VDJ junctions was seen in type 1 diabetes patients.

It was one heparinised blood draw, averaging roughly 100 mL, that each donor gave. Sorting based on CD45RO/CCR7/CD25/CD127/CD95/CD27 separated CD4+ naive, central memory, regulatory and stem cell-like memory cells. Germline V gene sequence: CDR1 DFQATT, CDR2 SNEGSKA (reference sequence). The CDR3 runs to 11 residues. Trimming left V 6 bases short and J 11 bases short, with 13 bases between. In regard to this clone: The antigen remains undetermined.

Expressed TCRB transcripts were sequenced, since all the RNA that had been isolated was reverse transcribed. Libraries were prepared by immunoSEQ multiplex PCR; TCRdb keeps only in-frame clonotypes and omits some of them. The sample lists 35,000 to 50,000 clones; 50% were seen once. The chain combines TRBV20-1 with TRBJ1-4; no definite D call. This clonotype was obtained from a woman in her thirties in good health. Sequencing was performed on stem cell memory CD4+ T cells from blood. In DNA form, the CDR3 reads TGCAGTGCCGCCAATTTGGAGAAACTGTTTTTT. It is translated as CSAANLEKLFF.